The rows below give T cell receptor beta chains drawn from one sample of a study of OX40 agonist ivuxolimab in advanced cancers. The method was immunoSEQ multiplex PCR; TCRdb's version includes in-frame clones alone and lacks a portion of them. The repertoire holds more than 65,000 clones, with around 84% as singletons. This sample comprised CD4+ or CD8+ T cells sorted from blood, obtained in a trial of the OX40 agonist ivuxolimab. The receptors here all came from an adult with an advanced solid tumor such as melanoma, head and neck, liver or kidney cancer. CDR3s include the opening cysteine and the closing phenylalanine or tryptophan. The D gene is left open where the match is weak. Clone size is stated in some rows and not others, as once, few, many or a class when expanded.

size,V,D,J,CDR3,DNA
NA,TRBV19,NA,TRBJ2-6,CASSAPPGSLSGWANVLTF,TGTGCCAGTAGTGCCCCGCCCGGGTCCCTTTCGGGGTGGGCCAACGTCCTGACTTTC
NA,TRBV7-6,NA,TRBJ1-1,CASMRVGGAEAFF,TGTGCCAGCATGAGGGTGGGGGGTGCTGAAGCTTTCTTT
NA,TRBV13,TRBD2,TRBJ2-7,CASSLGPQYLHSGSMTYEQYF,TGTGCCAGCAGCTTAGGTCCCCAGTACCTCCATAGCGGGAGTATGACCTACGAGCAGTACTTC
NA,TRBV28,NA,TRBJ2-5,CASSFWQEETQYF,TGTGCCAGCAGTTTTTGGCAGGAAGAGACCCAGTACTTC
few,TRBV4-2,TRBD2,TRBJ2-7,CASSSGRVSSYEQYF,TGTGCCAGCAGCTCTGGGAGGGTGAGCTCCTACGAGCAGTACTTC
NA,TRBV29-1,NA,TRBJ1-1,CSVEQGRGTEAFF,TGCAGCGTTGAGCAGGGCAGGGGCACTGAAGCTTTCTTT
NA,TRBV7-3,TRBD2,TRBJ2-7,CASSLRLAGPYEQYF,TGTGCCAGCAGCTTAAGACTAGCGGGACCATACGAGCAGTACTTC
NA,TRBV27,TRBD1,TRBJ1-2,CASKPRGHGYTF,TGTGCCAGCAAACCAAGGGGGCATGGCTACACCTTC
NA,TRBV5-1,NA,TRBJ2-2,CASSPPGGAGGELFF,TGCGCCAGCAGTCCCCCTGGCGGGGCGGGCGGGGAGCTGTTTTTT
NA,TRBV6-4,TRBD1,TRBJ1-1,CASMEEGAQGEAFF,TGTGCCAGCATGGAAGAGGGGGCGCAAGGTGAAGCTTTCTTT
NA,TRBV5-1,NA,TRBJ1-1,CASTHPGGTEAFF,TGCGCCAGCACCCACCCCGGGGGCACTGAAGCTTTCTTT
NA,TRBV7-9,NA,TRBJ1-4,CASRDDRTTNEKLFF,TGTGCCAGCAGGGATGACAGGACAACTAATGAAAAACTGTTTTTT
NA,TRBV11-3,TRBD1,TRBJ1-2,CASSLRQGHGYTF,TGTGCCAGCAGCCTTCGACAGGGGCATGGCTACACCTTC
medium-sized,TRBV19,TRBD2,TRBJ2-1,CASSTTSGAHPQFF,TGTGCCAGTAGTACAACTAGCGGTGCCCACCCCCAGTTCTTC
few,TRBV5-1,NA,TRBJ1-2,CASSLVGPSYGYTF,TGCGCCAGCAGCTTGGTTGGTCCTTCCTATGGCTACACCTTC
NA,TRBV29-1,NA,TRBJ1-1,CSAAPQGMNTEAFF,TGCAGCGCTGCCCCACAGGGCATGAACACTGAAGCTTTCTTT
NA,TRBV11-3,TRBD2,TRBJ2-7,CASSLTSGRAFGEQYF,TGTGCCAGCAGCTTAACTAGCGGGAGGGCCTTTGGCGAGCAGTACTTC
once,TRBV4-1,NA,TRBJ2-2,CASSPLLRLGELFF,TGCGCCAGCAGCCCCCTTTTGAGACTCGGGGAGCTGTTTTTT
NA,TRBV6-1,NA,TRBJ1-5,CASSEGDTGFGSNQPQHF,TGTGCCAGCAGTGAGGGGGACACCGGGTTCGGGAGCAATCAGCCCCAGCATTTT
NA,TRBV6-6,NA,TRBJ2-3,CASSYSQQTDTQYF,TGTGCCAGCAGTTACTCGCAGCAAACAGATACGCAGTATTTT
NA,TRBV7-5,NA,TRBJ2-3,CVRSLGSTDTQYF,TGTGTCAGAAGCTTAGGAAGCACAGATACGCAGTATTTT
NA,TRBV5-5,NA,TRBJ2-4,CASSLAGGLENIQYF,TGTGCCAGCAGCTTGGCTGGGGGGCTGGAAAACATTCAGTACTTC
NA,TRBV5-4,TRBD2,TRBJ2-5,CASSLAGLIAGVETQYF,TGTGCCAGCAGCTTGGCGGGTCTGATAGCGGGAGTGGAGACCCAGTACTTC
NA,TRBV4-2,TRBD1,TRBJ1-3,CASSQKTGVSSGNTIYF,TGTGCCAGCAGCCAAAAAACAGGGGTCAGCTCTGGAAACACCATATATTTT
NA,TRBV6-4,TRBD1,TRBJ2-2,CASSETGDTGELFF,TGTGCCAGCAGTGAGACAGGGGACACCGGGGAGCTGTTTTTT
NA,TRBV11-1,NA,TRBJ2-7,CASSFPPNSYEQYF,TGTGCCAGCAGCTTCCCTCCGAACTCCTACGAGCAGTACTTC
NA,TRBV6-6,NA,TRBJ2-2,CASGETGELFF,TGTGCCAGCGGGGAAACCGGGGAGCTGTTTTTT
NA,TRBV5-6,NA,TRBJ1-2,CASSRPGYTVGYTF,TGTGCCAGCAGCCGGCCGGGATACACAGTTGGCTACACCTTC
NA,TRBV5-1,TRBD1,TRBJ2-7,CASSPRDRGAPYEQYF,TGCGCCAGCAGCCCCCGGGACAGGGGGGCCCCCTACGAGCAGTACTTC
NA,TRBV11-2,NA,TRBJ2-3,CASSPWGSPTDTQYF,TGTGCCAGCAGCCCCTGGGGCTCGCCGACAGATACGCAGTATTTT
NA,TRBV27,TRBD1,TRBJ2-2,CASSSGDRGRGELFF,TGTGCCAGCAGTTCGGGGGACAGGGGCAGGGGGGAGCTGTTTTTT
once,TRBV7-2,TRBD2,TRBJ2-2,CASRARGGFVTGELFF,TGTGCCAGCAGGGCGCGGGGGGGCTTCGTCACCGGGGAGCTGTTTTTT
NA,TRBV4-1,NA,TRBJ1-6,CASSQEGRSPLHF,TGCGCCAGCAGCCAAGAAGGGAGGTCACCCCTCCACTTT
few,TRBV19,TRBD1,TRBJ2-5,CASSGTDRGRETQYF,TGTGCCAGTAGTGGGACGGACAGGGGGCGTGAGACCCAGTACTTC
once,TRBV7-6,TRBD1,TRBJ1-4,CASSLAKYRGDEKLFF,TGTGCCAGCAGCTTAGCGAAGTACAGGGGAGATGAAAAACTGTTTTTT
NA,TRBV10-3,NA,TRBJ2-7,CAISEWQNFYEQYF,TGTGCCATCAGTGAGTGGCAGAATTTCTACGAGCAGTACTTC
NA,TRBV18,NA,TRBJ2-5,CASSEFSETQYF,TGTGCCAGCTCCGAGTTTTCGGAGACCCAGTACTTC
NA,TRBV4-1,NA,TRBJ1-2,CASSPRVTDRYGYTF,TGCGCCAGCAGCCCCAGGGTTACCGATCGCTATGGCTACACCTTC
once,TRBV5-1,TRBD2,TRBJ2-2,CASSLTSGRAIGELFF,TGCGCCAGCAGCTTGACTAGCGGGAGGGCCATCGGGGAGCTGTTTTTT
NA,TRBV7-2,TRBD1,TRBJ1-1,CASSGTAYTEAFF,TGTGCCAGCAGCGGGACAGCCTACACTGAAGCTTTCTTT
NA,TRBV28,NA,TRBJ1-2,CASSLYRYGYTF,TGTGCCAGCAGTTTATATCGGTATGGCTACACCTTC
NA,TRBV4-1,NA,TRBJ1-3,CASSQGPGGYGNTIYF,TGCGCCAGCAGCCAAGGCCCGGGGGGTTACGGAAACACCATATATTTT
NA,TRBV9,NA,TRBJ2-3,CASSVVAADTDTQYF,TGTGCCAGCAGCGTAGTAGCGGCAGACACAGATACGCAGTATTTT
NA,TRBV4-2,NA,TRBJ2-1,CASMRDGNNEQFF,TGTGCCAGCATGAGGGACGGAAACAATGAGCAGTTCTTC
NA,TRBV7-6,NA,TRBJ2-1,CASTRGGGGSYNEQFF,TGTGCCAGCACCAGAGGGGGCGGGGGATCCTACAATGAGCAGTTCTTC
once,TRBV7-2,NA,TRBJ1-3,CASSLIGSSGNTIYF,TGTGCCAGCAGCTTAATCGGGTCGAGCGGAAACACCATATATTTT
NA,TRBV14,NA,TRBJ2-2,CASSPKSTGELFF,TGTGCCAGCAGCCCCAAGAGCACCGGGGAGCTGTTTTTT
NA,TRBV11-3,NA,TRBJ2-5,CASSQPRRGETQYF,TGTGCCAGCAGCCAACCCCGTAGAGGCGAGACCCAGTACTTC
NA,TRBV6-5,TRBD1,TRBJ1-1,CAISLDREGTEAFF,TGTGCCATCAGCCTAGACAGGGAAGGAACTGAAGCTTTCTTT
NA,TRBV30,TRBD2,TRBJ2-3,CAWSRTSGGGGGTDTQYF,TGTGCCTGGAGTCGGACTAGCGGGGGGGGTGGTGGCACAGATACGCAGTATTTT
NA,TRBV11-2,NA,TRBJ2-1,CASSPSWNEQFF,TGTGCCAGCAGCCCTTCTTGGAATGAGCAGTTCTTC
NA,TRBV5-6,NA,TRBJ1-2,CASSLLGSNGYGYTF,TGTGCCAGCAGCTTGCTAGGGTCAAACGGCTATGGCTACACCTTC